This is a list of T cell receptor beta chains from one sample in a study of blood T cells in healthy people across ages. TCRdb re-called the 5' RACE reads with MiXCR, one entry per CDR3 protein. The table includes about 970,000 distinct CDR3 sequences, roughly half detected once. Sequencing input: blood. The receptors derive from a woman aged 60 to 75 in good health. Both conserved end residues are part of each CDR3. A D gene is named only where the DNA matches it firmly. Expanded clones are given a class, and other clones once, few, many or no size at all.

NA,NA,TRBV6-2/TRBV6-3,TRBJ2-7,TGTGCCAGCATAGCGAGCTCCTACGAGCAGTACTTC,CASIASSYEQYF
NA,few,TRBV2,TRBJ2-4,TGTGCCAGCAGTGTAGCGGTGTTAAACATTCAGTACTTC,CASSVAVLNIQYF
NA,NA,TRBV7-8,TRBJ1-5,TGTGCCAGCAGCTTAGGTTGGCAGCCCTCCTTTCAGCCCCAGCATTTT,CASSLGWQPSFQPQHF
NA,many,TRBV5-1,TRBJ2-1,TGCGCCAGCAGCCTACTTGACCCTCGCTACAATGAGCAGTTCTTC,CASSLLDPRYNEQFF
NA,NA,TRBV12-3/TRBV12-4,TRBJ2-7,TGTGCCAGCAGCCTATACCGATGGACGTCGGCCGGCGAGCAGTACTTC,CASSLYRWTSAGEQYF
NA,NA,TRBV11-2,TRBJ1-5,TGTGCCAGCAGCTTGAGGGACGGGGATACGAGCAATCAGCCCCAGCATTTT,CASSLRDGDTSNQPQHF
NA,NA,TRBV21-1,TRBJ2-7,TGTGCCAGCAGCAAAGGTGGCAGAATCTCCTACGAGCAGTACTTC,CASSKGGRISYEQYF
TRBD2,NA,TRBV4-1,TRBJ2-3,TGCGCCAGCAGCCAGGAAGGACTAGCGGGAGATGTAGATACGCAGTATTTT,CASSQEGLAGDVDTQYF
NA,NA,TRBV19,TRBJ2-5,TGTGCCAGCAGTGTTCAAGCGGTGGAGACCCAGTACTTC,CASSVQAVETQYF
NA,NA,TRBV20-1,TRBJ2-7,TGCAGTGCTCGGGGGGGACAGCACTACGAGCAGTACTTC,CSARGGQHYEQYF
TRBD2,NA,TRBV10-3,TRBJ2-5,TGTGCCATCAGTGAGTCTGTGACTTCGCGGGGGACTCAAGAGACCCAGTACTTC,CAISESVTSRGTQETQYF
NA,few,TRBV27,TRBJ2-1,TGTGCCAGCAGTACCCCGCCTAGGATCTACAATGAGCAGTTCTTC,CASSTPPRIYNEQFF
NA,few,TRBV3-1,TRBJ1-2,TGTGCCAGCAGCCAAGAGGCCCTCCAGGGTTATGGCTACACCTTC,CASSQEALQGYGYTF
TRBD2,NA,TRBV20-1,TRBJ2-1,TGCAGTGCTAGAGCGGGGGGATTTAATGAGCAGTTCTTC,CSARAGGFNEQFF
NA,NA,TRBV7-9,TRBJ2-4,TGTGCCAGCAGCTTAGGGGAGGCCAAAAACATTCAGTACTTC,CASSLGEAKNIQYF
TRBD1,NA,TRBV7-8,TRBJ2-6,TGTGCCAGCAGCTTAGCCCTACAGGGGGCGCCCACTGGGGCCAACGTCCTGACTTTC,CASSLALQGAPTGANVLTF
NA,few,TRBV27,TRBJ2-6,TGTGCCAGCAGGAGACAGAGCTCTGGGGCCAACGTCCTGACTTTC,CASRRQSSGANVLTF
NA,few,TRBV10-3,TRBJ2-3,TGTGCCATCAGTGAAAGGTTAACAGATACGCAGTATTTT,CAISERLTDTQYF
TRBD1,NA,TRBV15,TRBJ1-5,TGTGCCACTGCAGCGGGGACAGGAGATCAGCCCCAGCATTTT,CATAAGTGDQPQHF
TRBD2,NA,TRBV5-6,TRBJ2-1,TGTGCCAGCAGCTTTACTAGCGGGAGAGTGAGCAGTGAGCAGTTCTTC,CASSFTSGRVSSEQFF